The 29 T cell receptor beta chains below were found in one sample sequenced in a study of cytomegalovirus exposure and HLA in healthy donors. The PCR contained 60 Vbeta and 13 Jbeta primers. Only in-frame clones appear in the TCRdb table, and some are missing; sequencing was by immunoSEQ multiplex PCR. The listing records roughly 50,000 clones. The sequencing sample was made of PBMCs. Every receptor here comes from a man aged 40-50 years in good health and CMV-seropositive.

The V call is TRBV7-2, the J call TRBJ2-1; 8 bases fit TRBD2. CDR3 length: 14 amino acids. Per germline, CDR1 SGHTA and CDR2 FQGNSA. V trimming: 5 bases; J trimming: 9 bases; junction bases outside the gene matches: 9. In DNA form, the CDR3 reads TGTGCCAGCAGCCCCCGTCGGGGGGGCGGTGAGCAGTTCTTC. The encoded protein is CASSPRRGGGEQFF. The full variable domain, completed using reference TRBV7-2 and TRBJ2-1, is GAGVSQSPSNKVTEKGKDVELRCDPISGHTALYWYRQSLGQGLEFLIYFQGNSAPDKSGLPSDRFSAERTGGSVSTLTIQRTQQEDSAVYLCASSPRRGGGEQFFGPGTRLTVL.

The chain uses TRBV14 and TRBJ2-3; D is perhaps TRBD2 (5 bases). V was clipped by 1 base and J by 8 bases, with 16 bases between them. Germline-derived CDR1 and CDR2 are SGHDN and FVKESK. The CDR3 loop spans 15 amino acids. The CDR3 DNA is TGTGCCAGCAGCCAAGTAGCCGGGTCCGCGGGTACGCAGTATTTT. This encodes CASSQVAGSAGTQYF.

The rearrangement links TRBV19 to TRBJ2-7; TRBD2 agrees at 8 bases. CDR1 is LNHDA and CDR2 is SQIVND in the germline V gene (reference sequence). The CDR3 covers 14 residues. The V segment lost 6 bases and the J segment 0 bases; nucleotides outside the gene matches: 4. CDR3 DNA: TGTGCCAGTAGCCGGAGCGGGAGCTCCTACGAGCAGTACTTC. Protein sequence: CASSRSGSSYEQYF.

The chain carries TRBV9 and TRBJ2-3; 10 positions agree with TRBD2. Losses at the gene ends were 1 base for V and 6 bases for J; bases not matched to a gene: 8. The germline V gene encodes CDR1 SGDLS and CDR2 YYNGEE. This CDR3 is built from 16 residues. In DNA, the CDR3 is TGTGCCAGCAGCGTAAAAGCGGGGGGGCCAGGGGATACGCAGTATTTT. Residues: CASSVKAGGPGDTQYF.

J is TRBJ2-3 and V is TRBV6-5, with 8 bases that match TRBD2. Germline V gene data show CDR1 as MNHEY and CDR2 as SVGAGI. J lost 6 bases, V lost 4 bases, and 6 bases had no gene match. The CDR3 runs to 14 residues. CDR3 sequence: CASSSGLGEDTQYF. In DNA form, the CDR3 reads TGTGCCAGCAGTTCGGGACTAGGGGAGGATACGCAGTATTTT.

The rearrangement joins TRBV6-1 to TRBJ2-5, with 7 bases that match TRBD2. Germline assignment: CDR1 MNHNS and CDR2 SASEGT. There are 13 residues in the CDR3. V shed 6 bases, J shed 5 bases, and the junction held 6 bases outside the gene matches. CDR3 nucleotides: TGTGCCAGCAGGGGGCGGGGGATGGAGACCCAGTACTTC. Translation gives CASRGRGMETQYF.

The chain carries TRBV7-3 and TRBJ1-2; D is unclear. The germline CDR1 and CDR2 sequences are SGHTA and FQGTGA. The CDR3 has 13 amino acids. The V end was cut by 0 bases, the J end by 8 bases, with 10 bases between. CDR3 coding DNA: TGTGCCAGCAGCTTAACATCCGGAGCCGGCTACACCTTC. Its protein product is CASSLTSGAGYTF.

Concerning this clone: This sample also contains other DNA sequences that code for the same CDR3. This chain's CDR3 is CASSISQGDPHQPQHF. The CDR3 coding sequence is TGTGCCAGCAGCATTAGCCAGGGGGATCCCCATCAGCCCCAGCATTTT. The genes are TRBV7-2 and TRBJ1-5; 7 bases agree with TRBD1. Per germline, CDR1 SGHTA and CDR2 FQGNSA. The CDR3 sequence is 16 residues long. Unmatched junction bases numbered 12, after V lost 5 bases and J lost 5 bases.

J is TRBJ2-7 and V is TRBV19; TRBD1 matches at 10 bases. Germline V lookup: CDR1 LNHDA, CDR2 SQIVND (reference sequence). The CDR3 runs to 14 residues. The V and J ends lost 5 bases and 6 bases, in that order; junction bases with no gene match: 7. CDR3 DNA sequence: TGTGCCAGTAGTGTTCGGGACAGGGGAGCCGAGCAGTACTTC. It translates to CASSVRDRGAEQYF.

The CDR3 DNA reads TGTGCCAGCACCAGAGGAAGCACAGATACGCAGTATTTT. It yields the protein CASTRGSTDTQYF. The chain carries TRBV6-5 and TRBJ2-3; no clear D gene. Germline V gene lookup returns CDR1 MNHEY and CDR2 SVGAGI. V dropped 7 bases and J dropped 0 bases, with 8 bases sitting between them. This CDR3 comprises 13 residues.

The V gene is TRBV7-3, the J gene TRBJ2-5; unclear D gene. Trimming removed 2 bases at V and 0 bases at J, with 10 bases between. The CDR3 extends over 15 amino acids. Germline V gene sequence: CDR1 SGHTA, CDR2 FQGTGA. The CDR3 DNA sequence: TGTGCCAGCAGCTTAGAGCGAGGCCACCAAGAGACCCAGTACTTC. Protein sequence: CASSLERGHQETQYF.

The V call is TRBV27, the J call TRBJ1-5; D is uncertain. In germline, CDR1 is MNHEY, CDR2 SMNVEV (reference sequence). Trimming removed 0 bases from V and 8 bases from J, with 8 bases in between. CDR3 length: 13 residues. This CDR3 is CASSLSLYEPQHF. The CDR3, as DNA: TGTGCCAGCAGTTTATCCCTCTATGAGCCCCAGCATTTT.

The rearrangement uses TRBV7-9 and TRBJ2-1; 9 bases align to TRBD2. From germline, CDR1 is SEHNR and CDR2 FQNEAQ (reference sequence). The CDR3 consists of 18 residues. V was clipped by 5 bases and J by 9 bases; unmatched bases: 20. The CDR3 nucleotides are TGTGCCAGCAGCCTCAAGCGGGGGGCTCCCGATGTTACAAGTGAGCAGTTCTTC. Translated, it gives CASSLKRGAPDVTSEQFF.

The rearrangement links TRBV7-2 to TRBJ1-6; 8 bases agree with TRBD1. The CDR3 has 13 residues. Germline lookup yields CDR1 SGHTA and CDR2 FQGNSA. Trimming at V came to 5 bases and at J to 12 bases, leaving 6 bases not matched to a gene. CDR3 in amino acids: CASSTGQDRPLHF. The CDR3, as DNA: TGTGCCAGCAGCACGGGACAGGATAGACCCCTCCACTTT.

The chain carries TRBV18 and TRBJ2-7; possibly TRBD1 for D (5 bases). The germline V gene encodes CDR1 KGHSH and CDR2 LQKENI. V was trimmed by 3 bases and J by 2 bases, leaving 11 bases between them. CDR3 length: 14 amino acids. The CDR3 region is CASSPDIMPYEQYF. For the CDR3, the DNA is TGTGCCAGCTCACCGGACATAATGCCCTACGAGCAGTACTTC.

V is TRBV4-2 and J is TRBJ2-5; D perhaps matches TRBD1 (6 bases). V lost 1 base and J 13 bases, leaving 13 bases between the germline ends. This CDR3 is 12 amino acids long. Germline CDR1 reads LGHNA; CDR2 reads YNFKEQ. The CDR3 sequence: CASSQGEQGPYF. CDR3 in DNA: TGTGCCAGCAGCCAAGGGGAACAGGGTCCGTACTTC.

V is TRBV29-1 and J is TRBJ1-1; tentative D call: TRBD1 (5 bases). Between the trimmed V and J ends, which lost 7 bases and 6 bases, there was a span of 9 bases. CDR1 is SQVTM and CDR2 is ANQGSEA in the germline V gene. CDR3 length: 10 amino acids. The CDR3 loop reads CSAQTAEAFF. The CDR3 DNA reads TGCAGCGCTCAGACAGCTGAAGCTTTCTTT.

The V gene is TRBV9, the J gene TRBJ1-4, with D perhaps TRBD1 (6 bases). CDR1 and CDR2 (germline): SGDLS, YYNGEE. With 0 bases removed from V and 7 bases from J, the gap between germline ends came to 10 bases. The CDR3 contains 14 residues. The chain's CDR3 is CASSVDRDGEKLFF. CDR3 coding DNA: TGTGCCAGCAGCGTAGACAGGGACGGTGAAAAACTGTTTTTT.

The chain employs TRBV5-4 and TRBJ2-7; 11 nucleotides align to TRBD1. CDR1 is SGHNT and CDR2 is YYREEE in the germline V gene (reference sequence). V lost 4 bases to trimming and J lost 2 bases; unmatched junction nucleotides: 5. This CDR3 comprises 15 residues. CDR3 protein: CASSTPGQGAYEQYF. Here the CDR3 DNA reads TGTGCCAGCAGCACACCGGGACAGGGGGCCTACGAGCAGTACTTC.

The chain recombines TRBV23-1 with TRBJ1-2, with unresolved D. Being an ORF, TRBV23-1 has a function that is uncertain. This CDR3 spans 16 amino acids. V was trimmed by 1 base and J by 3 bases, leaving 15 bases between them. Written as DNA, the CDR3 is TGCGCCAGCAGTCAATACGGAGGACCCGAACACTATGGCTACACCTTC. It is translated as CASSQYGGPEHYGYTF.

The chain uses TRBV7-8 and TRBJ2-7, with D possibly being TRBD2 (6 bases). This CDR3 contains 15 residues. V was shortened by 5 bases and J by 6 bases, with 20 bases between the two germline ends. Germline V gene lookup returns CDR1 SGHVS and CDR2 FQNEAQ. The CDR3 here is CASSTRAGSLFEQYF. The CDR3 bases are TGTGCCAGCAGCACCAGGGCCGGGAGCCTGTTCGAGCAGTACTTC.

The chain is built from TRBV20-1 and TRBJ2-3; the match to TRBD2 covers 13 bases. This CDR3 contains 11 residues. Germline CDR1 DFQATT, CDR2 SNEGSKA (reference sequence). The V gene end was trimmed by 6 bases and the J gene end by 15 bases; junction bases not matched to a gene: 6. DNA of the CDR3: TGCAGTGCAACACTAGCGGGAGGGCAATATTTT. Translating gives CSATLAGGQYF.

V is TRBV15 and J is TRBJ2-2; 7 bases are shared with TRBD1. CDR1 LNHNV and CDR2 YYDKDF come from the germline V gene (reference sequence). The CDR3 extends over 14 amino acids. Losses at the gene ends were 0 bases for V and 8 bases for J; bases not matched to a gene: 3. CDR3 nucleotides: TGTGCCACCAGCAGAGATCCAGGGGGAGGGGAGCTGTTTTTT. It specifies CATSRDPGGGELFF.

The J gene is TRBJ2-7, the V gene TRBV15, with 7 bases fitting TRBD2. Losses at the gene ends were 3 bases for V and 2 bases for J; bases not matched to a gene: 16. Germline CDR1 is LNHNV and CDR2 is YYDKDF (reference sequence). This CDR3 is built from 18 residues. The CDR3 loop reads CATSSDPSRLAGTYEQYF. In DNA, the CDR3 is TGTGCCACCAGCAGCGACCCCTCCAGACTAGCTGGAACCTACGAGCAGTACTTC. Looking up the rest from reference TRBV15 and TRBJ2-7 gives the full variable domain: DAMVIQNPRYQVTQFGKPVTLSCSQTLNHNVMYWYQQKSSQAPKLLFHYYDKDFNNEADTPDNFQSRRPNTSFCFLDIRSPGLGDTAMYLCATSSDPSRLAGTYEQYFGPGTRLTVT.

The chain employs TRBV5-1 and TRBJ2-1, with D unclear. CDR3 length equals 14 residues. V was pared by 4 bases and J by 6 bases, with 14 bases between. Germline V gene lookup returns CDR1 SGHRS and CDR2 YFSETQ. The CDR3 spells CASSATESANEQFF. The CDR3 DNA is TGCGCCAGCAGCGCGACTGAATCCGCCAATGAGCAGTTCTTC.

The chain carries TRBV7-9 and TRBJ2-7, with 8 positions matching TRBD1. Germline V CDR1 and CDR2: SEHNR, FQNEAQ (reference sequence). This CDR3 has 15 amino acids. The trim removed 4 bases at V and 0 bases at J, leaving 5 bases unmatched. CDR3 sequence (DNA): TGTGCCAGCAGCTCCTCGGACAGGGACTCCTACGAGCAGTACTTC. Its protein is CASSSSDRDSYEQYF.

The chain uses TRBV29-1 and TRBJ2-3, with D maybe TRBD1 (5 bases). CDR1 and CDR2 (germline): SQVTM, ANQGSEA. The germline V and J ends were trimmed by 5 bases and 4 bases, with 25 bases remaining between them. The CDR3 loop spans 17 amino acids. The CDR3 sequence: CSVLRSPRALSPDTQYF. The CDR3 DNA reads TGCAGCGTTCTCCGCAGCCCCAGGGCACTCTCTCCAGATACGCAGTATTTT.

The CDR3 reads CASSYSTDPDTQYF. CDR3 in DNA: TGTGCCAGCAGTTACTCGACAGACCCGGATACGCAGTATTTT. The chain has TRBV6-6 and TRBJ2-3, with D perhaps matching TRBD1 (5 bases). The germline V and J ends were trimmed by 0 bases and 6 bases, with 10 bases remaining between them. This CDR3 comprises 14 residues. Germline CDR1 reads MNHNY; CDR2 reads SVGAGI (reference sequence).

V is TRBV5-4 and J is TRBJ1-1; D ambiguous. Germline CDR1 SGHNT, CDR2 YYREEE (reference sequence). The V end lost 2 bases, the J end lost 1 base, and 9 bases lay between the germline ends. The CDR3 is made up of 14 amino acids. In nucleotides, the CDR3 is TGTGCCAGCAGCTTAGATAGAACGAACACTGAAGCTTTCTTT. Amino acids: CASSLDRTNTEAFF.